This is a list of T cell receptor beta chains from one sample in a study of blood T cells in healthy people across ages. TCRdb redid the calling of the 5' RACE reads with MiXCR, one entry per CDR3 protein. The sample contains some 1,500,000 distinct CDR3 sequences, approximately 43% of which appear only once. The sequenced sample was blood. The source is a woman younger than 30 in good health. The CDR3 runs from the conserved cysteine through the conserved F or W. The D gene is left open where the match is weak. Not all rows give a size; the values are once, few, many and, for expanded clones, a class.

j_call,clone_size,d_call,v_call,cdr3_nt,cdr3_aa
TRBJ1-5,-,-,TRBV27,TGTGCCAGCAGACCCCAGGGCAGGAATCAGCCCCAGCATTTT,CASRPQGRNQPQHF
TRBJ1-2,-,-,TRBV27,TGTGCCAGCAGCCTAGGTTCGGGGGATGGCTACACCTTC,CASSLGSGDGYTF
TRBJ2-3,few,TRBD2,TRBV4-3,TGCGCCAGCAGCCAAGCCCCTAGCGGGGGGAGCACAGATACGCAGTATTTT,CASSQAPSGGSTDTQYF
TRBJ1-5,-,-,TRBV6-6,TGTACCAGCAGTTACGGGCCGGCTATCAATCAGCCCCAGCATTTT,CTSSYGPAINQPQHF
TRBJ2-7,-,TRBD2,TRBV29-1,TGCAGCGTCGAAACCGGGACTAGCGGCTCCTACGAGCAGTACTTC,CSVETGTSGSYEQYF
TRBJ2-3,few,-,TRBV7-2,TGTGCCAGCAGCTCACGGAGAAACCTAGAAACGCAGTATTTT,CASSSRRNLETQYF
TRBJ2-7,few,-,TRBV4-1,TGCGCCAGCAGCCCACAGGTAACCTCCTACGAGCAGTACTTC,CASSPQVTSYEQYF
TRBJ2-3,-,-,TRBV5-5,TGTGCCAGCAGCTTGGAGGAGCTAGGTTTTACAGATACGCAGTATTTT,CASSLEELGFTDTQYF
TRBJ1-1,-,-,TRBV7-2,TGTGCCAGCAGCTTAGACAGGGTAGCCACTGAAGCTTTCTTT,CASSLDRVATEAFF
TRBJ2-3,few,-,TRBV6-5,TGTGCCAGCAGTTACAGTATTGGAGTCGGTACTACGCAGTATTTT,CASSYSIGVGTTQYF
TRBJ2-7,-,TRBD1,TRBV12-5,TGTGCTAGTGGTTTGGGGACAGGGATGAATGAGCAGTACTTC,CASGLGTGMNEQYF
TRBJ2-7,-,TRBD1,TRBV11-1,TGTGCCAGCAGCTTAGGAGGGACAGGGGGCTTCGAGCAGTACTTC,CASSLGGTGGFEQYF
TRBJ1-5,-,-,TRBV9,TGTGCCAGCAGCGTGATCCGGAATAGCAATCAGCCCCAGCATTTT,CASSVIRNSNQPQHF
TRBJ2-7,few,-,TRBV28,TGTGCCACCCACGCCACCTACGAGCAGTACTTC,CATHATYEQYF
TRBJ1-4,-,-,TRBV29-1,TGCAACGTTGAAGTGGGAGTTCGTGAAAAACTGTTTTTT,CNVEVGVREKLFF
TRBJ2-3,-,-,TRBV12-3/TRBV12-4,TGTGCCGGCAGTTTAGCGCCACAGACCACAGATACGCAGTATTTT,CAGSLAPQTTDTQYF
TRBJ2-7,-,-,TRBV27,TGTGCCAGCAGTCCACTACGACAGCGCTACGAGCAGTACTTC,CASSPLRQRYEQYF
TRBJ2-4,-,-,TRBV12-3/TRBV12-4,TGTGCCAGCAGTTTAGGGCGGTACACGGACATTCAGTACTTC,CASSLGRYTDIQYF
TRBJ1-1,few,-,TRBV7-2,TGTGCCAGCAGCTTTGGGGGCTTCATGAACACTGAAGCTTTCTTT,CASSFGGFMNTEAFF
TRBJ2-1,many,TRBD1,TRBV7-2,TGCGCCAGCAGCTTGGGACAGGGAGAAAATGAGCAGTTCTTC,CASSLGQGENEQFF
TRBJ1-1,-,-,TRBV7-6,TGTGCCAGCAGCGCCCGGGACTCTAGGGCTGAAGCTTTCTTT,CASSARDSRAEAFF
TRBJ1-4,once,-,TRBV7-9,TGTGCCAGCAGCGGGACCACTATCGACGATGAAAAACTGTTTTTT,CASSGTTIDDEKLFF
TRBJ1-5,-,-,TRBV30,TGTGCCTGGAGTTTGTCAGAGCATCAGCCCCAGCATTTT,CAWSLSEHQPQHF
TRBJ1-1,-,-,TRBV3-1,TGTGCCAGCAGCCCTAATAAAGGACGCTCTGAAGCTTTCTTT,CASSPNKGRSEAFF
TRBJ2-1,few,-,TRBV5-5,TGTGCCAGCAGCTTAACAGGCGACAACTACAATGAGCAGTTCTTC,CASSLTGDNYNEQFF
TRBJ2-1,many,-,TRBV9,TGTGCCAGCAGCGTAGAGAACAATGAGCAGTTCTTC,CASSVENNEQFF
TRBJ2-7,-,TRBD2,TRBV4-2,TGTGCCTGCAGCCAGGGGGGGACTAGCGGCTACGAGCAGTACTTC,CACSQGGTSGYEQYF
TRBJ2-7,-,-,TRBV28,TGTGCCAGCAGTTTTGTCAGGGCAATCTACGAGCAGTACTTC,CASSFVRAIYEQYF
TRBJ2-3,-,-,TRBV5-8,TGTGCCAGCAGCTTGGCGGGAAATAGGGCAGATACGCAGTATTTT,CASSLAGNRADTQYF
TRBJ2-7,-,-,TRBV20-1,TGCAGTGTAACGGCCTACGAGCAGTACTTC,CSVTAYEQYF
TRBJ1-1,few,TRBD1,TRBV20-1,TGCAGTGCTAGAGACATCAGGGGGAGGAACACTGAAGCTTTCTTT,CSARDIRGRNTEAFF
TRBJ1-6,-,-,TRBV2,TGTGCCAGCAGTCGTCGTCCAGGAACCTATAATTCACCCCTCCACTTT,CASSRRPGTYNSPLHF
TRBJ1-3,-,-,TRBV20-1,TGCAGTGCAGTGGGCATGGACACCATATATTTT,CSAVGMDTIYF
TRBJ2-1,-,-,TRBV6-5,TGTGCCAGCAGTTACTCGCTTGGGATTAGCAATGAGCAGTTCTTC,CASSYSLGISNEQFF
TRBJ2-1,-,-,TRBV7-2,TGTGCCAGCGGCTTAGCCGGGACCAACAATGAGCAGTTCTTC,CASGLAGTNNEQFF
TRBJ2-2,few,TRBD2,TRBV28,TGTGCCAGCAGTTCACTAGCGGGAGCGGTCACCGGGGAGCTGTTTTTT,CASSSLAGAVTGELFF
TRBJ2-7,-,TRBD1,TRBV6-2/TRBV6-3,TGTGCCAGCAGTGACCCGGGACAGGGAGTGTACTTC,CASSDPGQGVYF
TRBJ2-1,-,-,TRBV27,TGTGCCAGCAGTTTCTCAGGGGACAATGAGCAGTTCTTC,CASSFSGDNEQFF
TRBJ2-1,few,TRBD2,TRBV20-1,TGCAGTGCTAGAGAGCCGGGACTACTTAGGGGTGAGCAGTTCTTC,CSAREPGLLRGEQFF
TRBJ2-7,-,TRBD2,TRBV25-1,TGTGCCAGCAGTGAGGGACTAGCGGGCTACAATGAGCAGTACTTC,CASSEGLAGYNEQYF
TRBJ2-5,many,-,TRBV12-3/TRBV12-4,TGTGCCAGCAGTTTAGGACTCGGGCCCGTCTTAGGTGGGACCCAGTACTTC,CASSLGLGPVLGGTQYF
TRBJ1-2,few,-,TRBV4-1,TGCGCCAGCAGCCAAGATGTGGGGACGGTGAATCAGGGCACCTTC,CASSQDVGTVNQGTF
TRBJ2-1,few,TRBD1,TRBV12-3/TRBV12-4,TGTGCCAGCAGTTTAAGTGCGGGACAGGGGTTGAACAATGAGCAGTTCTTC,CASSLSAGQGLNNEQFF
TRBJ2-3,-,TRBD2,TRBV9,TGTGCCAGCAGCGTAGTAGCGGGGGCGTACACAGATACGCAGTATTTT,CASSVVAGAYTDTQYF
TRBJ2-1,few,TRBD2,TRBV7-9,TGTGCCAGCAGCTGGCCTAGCGGGGGGGCCGGTAATGAGCAGTTCTTC,CASSWPSGGAGNEQFF
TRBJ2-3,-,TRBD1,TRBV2,TGTGCCAGCAGTGGGGACAGTCGTGCCACAGATACGCAGTATTTT,CASSGDSRATDTQYF
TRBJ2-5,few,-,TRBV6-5,TGTGCCAGCATCGGTCCCTGGGGGACCCAGTACTTC,CASIGPWGTQYF